This T cell receptor (beta chain) appears in the sequencing data of a study of blood T cell repertoires in COVID-19. On the study more broadly: Sample material is recorded as cDNA or gDNA derived from T cells, B-cell-depleted T cells, or PBMCs.

Authors' methods: Amplified reference gene primers provided the basis for estimating nucleated cell counts. Generated by immunoSEQ multiplex PCR, the TCRdb table keeps only in-frame clones and is missing some. From that table come the V and J calls and clone size; the DNA was used to work out D and trimming. The table records about 99,000 clones, 88% of them present only once. Sequencing was performed on peripheral blood. The sequence came from a human donor in a cohort sampled during active COVID-19.

The CDR3 coding sequence is TGTGCCAGCAGAAAACTAGCGGGGGCACACAATGAGCAGTTCTTC. This gives the protein CASRKLAGAHNEQFF. The chain uses TRBV3-1 (or the pseudogene TRBV3-2) and TRBJ2-1, with 11 bases matching TRBD2. This CDR3 is built from 15 residues. The germline gives CDR1 LGHDT, CDR2 YNNKEL (reference sequence). The V and J ends lost 6 bases and 5 bases, in that order; junction bases with no gene match: 6.